The 23 T cell receptor beta chains below were found in one sample sequenced in a study of blood T cell repertoires in COVID-19. Assay: immunoSEQ multiplex PCR; the TCRdb copy retains only in-frame clones and omits some. The data show around 100,000 clones, nearly 90% seen once. The sample taken for sequencing was peripheral blood. These receptors were taken from a man aged 45-65 years in a cohort sampled during active COVID-19.

This chain's CDR3 is CASSLRQGREAFF. Written as DNA, the CDR3 is TGTGCCAGCAGCTTACGACAGGGTCGCGAGGCTTTCTTT. This chain joins TRBV7-6 and TRBJ1-1; 7 bases map to TRBD1. The CDR3 sequence is 13 residues long. V shed 2 bases and J 11 bases; nucleotides not matched to a gene: 8. Looked up from germline, CDR1 is SGHVS and CDR2 is FNYEAQ.

V gene TRBV7-6 combines with J gene TRBJ1-1, with TRBD1 matching over 8 bases. Germline CDR1 is SGHVS and CDR2 is FNYEAQ. This CDR3 has 15 residues. Germline trimming cut 1 base from V and 13 bases from J; bases unmatched to any gene: 14. CDR3 sequence (DNA): TGTGCCAGCAGCTTAGGAGGGGGTGCAGGACAGGGTCTTTTCTTT. Its translation is CASSLGGGAGQGLFF. The entire variable domain, with the rest obtained from reference TRBV7-6 and TRBJ1-1, is as follows: GAGVSQSPRYKVTKRGQDVALRCDPISGHVSLYWYRQALGQGPEFLTYFNYEAQQDKSGLPNDRFSAERPEGSISTLTIQRTEQRDSAMYRCASSLGGGAGQGLFFGQGTRLTVV.

This rearrangement joins TRBV3-1 (or the pseudogene TRBV3-2) to TRBJ1-5; D ambiguous. CDR1 is LGHDT and CDR2 is YNNKEL in the germline V gene (reference sequence). The V end lost 3 bases, the J end lost 2 bases, and 14 bases lay between the germline ends. The CDR3 runs to 16 residues. The CDR3 spells CASSQGALTRNQPQHF. Written as DNA, the CDR3 is TGTGCCAGCAGCCAGGGAGCCCTGACCCGCAATCAGCCCCAGCATTTT.

The rearrangement uses TRBV18 and TRBJ2-1; TRBD1 matches 7 bases. The CDR3 runs to 17 residues. Germline-derived CDR1 and CDR2 are KGHSH and LQKENI. V was pared by 2 bases and J by 6 bases, with 13 bases of the junction left unmatched. CDR3 coding DNA: TGTGCCAGCTCACCATGGACAGGAGTATATCCCCCCAATGAGCAGTTCTTC. Encoded protein: CASSPWTGVYPPNEQFF.

Only one count was recorded for this clone. The chain links TRBV2 to TRBJ1-2, with no clear D. Germline values: CDR1 SNHLY, CDR2 FYNNEI. This CDR3 is 13 amino acids long. V was shortened by 11 bases and J by 4 bases, with 17 bases between the two germline ends. The CDR3, as DNA: TGTGCCTCCCGGGGTTTTGCCAGCTATGGCTACACCTTC. Protein sequence: CASRGFASYGYTF.

The chain carries TRBV18 and TRBJ2-1; 9 nucleotides line up with TRBD2. The CDR3 spans 16 residues. Trimming took 2 bases from V and 6 from J; bases not matched to a gene: 8. CDR1 and CDR2 from the germline V gene are KGHSH and LQKENI. CDR3 bases: TGTGCCAGCTCACCATCGGCGGGGGGGCAGGGCAATGAGCAGTTCTTC. It is translated as CASSPSAGGQGNEQFF.

The J gene is TRBJ2-5, the V gene TRBV5-4; 8 positions agree with TRBD2. Losses at the gene ends were 4 bases for V and 4 bases for J; bases not matched to a gene: 12. The CDR3 contains 16 residues. CDR1 is SGHNT and CDR2 is YYREEE in the germline V gene (reference sequence). The CDR3 DNA reads as TGTGCCAGCAGCCATGGTGGGGCGGGGGGAACAGAGACCCAGTACTTC. Translating gives CASSHGGAGGTETQYF.

This chain links TRBV18 with TRBJ1-6; 9 bases are shared with TRBD1. Germline CDR1 and CDR2: KGHSH and LQKENI. Trimming cost V 3 bases and J 7 bases; bases outside gene matches: 1. There are 14 residues in the CDR3. The CDR3 spells CASSPDRGNSPLHF. The CDR3, as DNA: TGTGCCAGCTCACCTGACAGGGGGAATTCACCCCTCCACTTT. The entire variable domain, with the rest obtained from reference TRBV18 and TRBJ1-6, is as follows: NAGVMQNPRHLVRRRGQEARLRCSPMKGHSHVYWYRQLPEEGLKFMVYLQKENIIDESGMPKERFSAEFPKEGPSILRIQQVVRGDSAAYFCASSPDRGNSPLHFGNGTRLTVT.

This sequence joins TRBV28 and TRBJ2-5; 9 bases align to TRBD2. CDR3 length: 15 amino acids. The germline CDR1 and CDR2 sequences are MDHEN and SYDVKM. V gave up 6 bases and J gave up 2 bases; unmatched junction bases: 7. CDR3 nucleotides: TGTGCCAGCAGCCCGGTTAGCGGGAGACAAGAGACCCAGTACTTC. Translating it yields CASSPVSGRQETQYF.

In regard to this clone: Other nucleotide sequences from this sample produce the same CDR3. CDR3 in amino acids: CASSLGGGPDTQYF. The CDR3 DNA follows: TGTGCCAGCAGCCTAGGGGGGGGGCCAGATACGCAGTATTTT. The V call is TRBV11-2, the J call TRBJ2-3, with D tentatively TRBD2 (7 bases). V was shortened by 5 bases and J by 4 bases, with 13 bases between the two germline ends. The CDR3 extends over 14 amino acids. CDR1 SGHAT and CDR2 FQNNGV come from the germline V gene.

As concerns this clone: Relative to the germline gene, one junction end is altered; a read error may explain this. This chain uses TRBV15 with TRBJ2-5, with D unclear. Germline CDR1 LNHNV, CDR2 YYDKDF (reference sequence). The CDR3 consists of 12 residues. The CDR3 coding sequence is TGTGCCACCAGCAGAGACCAGGAGACCCAGTACTTC. Encoded protein: CATSRDQETQYF. The whole variable domain, remainder taken from reference TRBV15 and TRBJ2-5, is DAMVIQNPRYQVTQFGKPVTLSCSQTLNHNVMYWYQQKSSQAPKLLFHYYDKDFNNEADTPDNFQSRRPNTSFCFLDIRSPGLGDTAMYLCATSRDQETQYFGPGTRLLVL.

V and J are TRBV21-1 and TRBJ2-1; the table's D gene call, TRBD2, was not cross checked with the DNA. TRBV21-1 has pseudogene status. The CDR3 is 18 amino acids. DNA of the CDR3: TGTGCCAGCAGCTACTGGCGTCTAGCGGGGGCCGCGTACAATGAGCAGTTCTTC. This codes for CASSYWRLAGAAYNEQFF.

The CDR3 sequence: CATSVRTGGKETQYF. CDR3 nucleotide sequence: TGTGCCACCAGTGTCCGGACAGGGGGTAAAGAGACCCAGTACTTC. The chain joins TRBV24-1 to TRBJ2-5, with 10 bases lining up with TRBD1. Trimming cost V 5 bases and J 3 bases; bases outside gene matches: 5. The CDR3 runs to 15 residues. Germline-derived CDR1 and CDR2 are KGHDR and SFDVKD.

The chain recombines TRBV11-2 with TRBJ1-3; tentatively, D is TRBD1 (6 bases). Germline V CDR1 and CDR2: SGHAT, FQNNGV. V gave up 5 bases and J gave up 0 bases, with 11 bases separating them. The CDR3 is 15 residues long. CDR3 residues: CASSQGQISGNTIYF. The CDR3, as DNA: TGTGCCAGCAGCCAGGGACAAATCTCTGGAAACACCATATATTTT.

The chain couples TRBV5-1 to TRBJ1-1; D gene unclear. Trimming removed 4 bases at V and 1 base at J, with 14 bases between. The CDR3 spans 15 residues. Germline CDR1 and CDR2: SGHRS and YFSETQ. CDR3 bases: TGCGCCAGCAGCACCCGAGGGTCCGCGAACACTGAAGCTTTCTTT. Translation gives CASSTRGSANTEAFF.

The genes are TRBV6-2 or TRBV6-3 and TRBJ2-7; 11 positions match TRBD1. The CDR3 extends over 13 amino acids. CDR1 is MNHEY and CDR2 is SVGEGT in the germline V gene. Trimming removed 4 bases from V and 7 bases from J; junction bases left unmatched: 3. The CDR3 loop reads CASSWDRGGEQYF. The DNA of the CDR3 is TGTGCCAGCAGTTGGGACAGGGGGGGAGAGCAGTACTTC.

The chain links TRBV27 to TRBJ1-1, with D hard to call. The CDR3 has 15 amino acids. The V end lost 6 bases, the J end lost 3 bases, and 17 bases lay between the germline ends. Germline CDR1 is MNHEY and CDR2 is SMNVEV (reference sequence). The CDR3 is CASRLGSGGYTEAFF. The CDR3 DNA reads TGTGCCAGCAGACTCGGGTCGGGAGGGTACACTGAAGCTTTCTTT.

As for this clone: This specimen includes other DNA sequences encoding the same CDR3. The J gene is TRBJ2-7, the V gene TRBV19; no firm D call. Germline V gene sequence: CDR1 LNHDA, CDR2 SQIVND (reference sequence). The CDR3 consists of 13 residues. V lost 2 bases and J lost 5, with 10 bases in between. The CDR3 sequence: CASSITRLHEQYV. The CDR3 nucleotides read TGTGCCAGTAGTATAACACGACTCCACGAGCAGTACGTC.

CDR3 sequence reads: CASSSQRGVYNEQFF. CDR3 sequence (DNA): TGTGCCAGCAGCTCCCAGCGGGGGGTCTACAATGAGCAGTTCTTC. The chain joins TRBV14 to TRBJ2-1; TRBD2 agrees at 9 bases. Germline trimming cut 5 bases from V and 3 bases from J; bases unmatched to any gene: 5. The V gene's germline CDR1 is SGHDN and CDR2 FVKESK. CDR3 size: 15 residues.

Here the CDR3 DNA reads TGTGCCAGCAGTGAACTAAGCTACGAGCAGTACTTC. This codes for CASSELSYEQYF. The chain is built from TRBV2 and TRBJ2-7, with no clear D. Trimming stripped 2 bases from V and 3 bases from J, with 5 bases between. Germline CDR1 reads SNHLY; CDR2 reads FYNNEI. The CDR3 extends over 12 amino acids.

The chain links TRBV4-3 to TRBJ1-2, with 9 bases that match TRBD1. J lost 6 bases, V lost 4 bases, and 6 bases had no gene match. Germline V gene data show CDR1 as LGHNA and CDR2 as YSLEER. The CDR3 runs to 14 residues. The DNA for the CDR3 is TGCGCCAGCAGCCCAGGGGGGACAGGGAATGGCTACACCTTC. It codes for CASSPGGTGNGYTF.

V gene TRBV7-2 combines with J gene TRBJ1-3; 7 bases line up with TRBD1. The germline gives CDR1 SGHTA, CDR2 FQGNSA. The CDR3 is 15 amino acids. V trimming: 4 bases; J trimming: 4 bases; junction bases outside the gene matches: 7. CDR3 residues: CASSSRGGQGNTIYF. DNA for the CDR3: TGTGCCAGCAGCTCCCGAGGGGGCCAAGGAAACACCATATATTTT.

This chain uses TRBV2 with TRBJ1-1; TRBD1 agrees at 7 bases. Germline V gives CDR1 SNHLY, CDR2 FYNNEI. The CDR3 covers 17 residues. Trimming cost V 1 base and J 4 bases; bases outside gene matches: 12. This CDR3 reads CASSEERVGGAGTEAFF. The CDR3 region has the DNA TGTGCCAGCAGTGAAGAGCGGGTAGGGGGCGCTGGCACTGAAGCTTTCTTT.